The 27 T cell receptor beta chains listed next were all sequenced from one sample in a study of cytomegalovirus exposure and HLA in healthy donors. Vbeta (60) and Jbeta (13) primers were used in the PCR. Sequencing used immunoSEQ multiplex PCR; TCRdb keeps in-frame clones, though not all of them. The table has approximately 79,000 clones, under 80% seen once; the top ten hold about 2%. Sequenced material: PBMCs. Every receptor here comes from a boy aged 10-17 years in good health and CMV-seronegative.

The rearrangement uses TRBV7-3 and TRBJ2-1, with TRBD1 as a possible D gene (6 bases). The germline gives CDR1 SGHTA, CDR2 FQGTGA. The V end was cut by 5 bases, the J end by 5 bases, with 13 bases between. The CDR3 spans 14 residues. CDR3 amino acids: CASSPTRDNNEQFF. CDR3 in DNA: TGTGCCAGCAGCCCTACGAGGGACAACAATGAGCAGTTCTTC.

The CDR3, as DNA: TGTGCCAGCAGCCCTTGGACAAGCACAGATACGCAGTATTTT. It specifies CASSPWTSTDTQYF. The chain has TRBV11-3 and TRBJ2-3; tentative D call: TRBD1 (5 bases). Germline CDR1 reads SGHNT; CDR2 reads YENEEA. Between the trimmed V and J ends, which lost 5 bases and 0 bases, there was a span of 9 bases. The CDR3 covers 14 residues.

The chain has TRBV11-3 and TRBJ2-7; D is ambiguous. There are 14 residues in the CDR3. Per germline, CDR1 SGHNT and CDR2 YENEEA. The germline V and J ends were trimmed by 2 bases and 6 bases, with 14 bases remaining between them. In nucleotides, the CDR3 is TGTGCCAGCAGCTTACGTGCCAGGCCCTTCGAGCAGTACTTC. Translation: CASSLRARPFEQYF. Full variable domain (rest looked up from reference TRBV11-3 and TRBJ2-7): EAGVVQSPRYKIIEKKQPVAFWCNPISGHNTLYWYLQNLGQGPELLIRYENEEAVDDSQLPKDRFSAERLKGVDSTLKIQPAELGDSAVYLCASSLRARPFEQYFGPGTRLTVT.

The chain is built from TRBV6-6 and TRBJ2-5, with TRBD2 identical over 7 bases. Trimming at V came to 8 bases and at J to 5 bases, leaving 14 bases not matched to a gene. Germline V gene data show CDR1 as MNHNY and CDR2 as SVGAGI (reference sequence). CDR3 length: 15 amino acids. CDR3: CASCPRTRSSETQYF. CDR3 coding DNA: TGTGCCAGCTGTCCTCGGACTAGGTCTTCGGAGACCCAGTACTTC.

DNA of the CDR3: TGTGCCAGCAGCCTGACAGGGGAAGGGACCTACGAGCAGTACTTC. Translating gives CASSLTGEGTYEQYF. This rearrangement joins TRBV13 to TRBJ2-7; 8 bases match TRBD1. The J segment lost 2 bases and the V segment lost 5 bases, leaving 8 bases of the junction unmatched. Germline V gives CDR1 PRHDT, CDR2 FYEKMQ (reference sequence). This CDR3 is built from 15 residues.

This chain links TRBV6-5 with TRBJ2-1, with D uncertain. In germline, CDR1 is MNHEY, CDR2 SVGAGI. Trimming removed 6 bases at V and 4 bases at J, with 16 bases between. This CDR3 is 15 amino acids long. The CDR3 loop is CASSAPARLYNEQFF. The CDR3 DNA sequence: TGTGCCAGCAGCGCCCCCGCCAGACTTTACAATGAGCAGTTCTTC.

The gene calls are TRBV28 and TRBJ1-5; D ambiguous. This CDR3 region has 15 residues. The germline CDR1 and CDR2 sequences are MDHEN and SYDVKM. Trimming took off 5 bases at V and 1 base at J, with 12 bases between the two ends. CDR3 coding DNA: TGTGCCAGCAGTCGTCGTGGGGAGAGCAATCAGCCCCAGCATTTT. Its protein is CASSRRGESNQPQHF.

This chain links TRBV30 with TRBJ2-7; TRBD1 is a possible D gene (6 bases). The CDR3 runs 12 residues. Looked up from germline, CDR1 is GTSNPN and CDR2 is SVGIG (reference sequence). V was cut by 3 bases and J by 6 bases, with 12 bases left in between. DNA of the CDR3: TGTGCCTGGAGCCCCTTCAGGGGCGAGCAGTACTTC. It encodes CAWSPFRGEQYF.

The chain recombines TRBV15 with TRBJ2-3; 7 positions agree with TRBD2. The germline V gene encodes CDR1 LNHNV and CDR2 YYDKDF (reference sequence). V was clipped by 5 bases and J by 7 bases; unmatched bases: 3. The CDR3 sequence is 12 residues long. The CDR3 reads CATSRDYHTQYF. For the CDR3, the DNA is TGTGCCACCAGCCGGGACTACCATACGCAGTATTTT.

This clone was recorded once. The V gene is TRBV4-3, the J gene TRBJ1-2; D is unclear. V lost 1 base, J lost 4 bases, and 13 bases lay in between. Germline-derived CDR1 and CDR2 are LGHNA and YSLEER. CDR3 length equals 15 residues. In DNA, the CDR3 is TGCGCCAGCAGCCAAGTCTACGGTAGCAGCTATGGCTACACCTTC. It specifies CASSQVYGSSYGYTF.

This chain uses TRBV30 with TRBJ1-2, with 9 bases that match TRBD1. CDR1 is GTSNPN and CDR2 is SVGIG in the germline V gene (reference sequence). The CDR3 contains 15 residues. The J segment lost 5 bases and the V segment lost 0 bases, leaving 7 bases of the junction unmatched. CDR3 loop: CAWSVTGGIRYGYTF. CDR3 sequence (DNA): TGTGCCTGGAGTGTGACAGGGGGGATTAGGTATGGCTACACCTTC.

The chain uses TRBV6-5 and TRBJ2-7, with a tentative D call TRBD1 (6 bases). CDR1 is MNHEY, CDR2 SVGAGI, per germline. V was pared by 6 bases and J by 3 bases, with 18 bases between. The CDR3 extends over 15 amino acids. The CDR3 sequence: CASRPATGTIYEQYF. CDR3 DNA sequence: TGTGCCAGCAGGCCCGCCACCGGGACAATCTACGAGCAGTACTTC.

The J gene is TRBJ2-7, the V gene TRBV30; D gene uncertain. V lost 1 base and J 7 bases, leaving 8 bases between the germline ends. CDR1 and CDR2 from the germline V gene are GTSNPN and SVGIG (reference sequence). The CDR3 contains 11 residues. CDR3 sequence: CAWSGEDEQYF. In nucleotides, the CDR3 is TGTGCCTGGAGTGGAGAGGATGAGCAGTACTTC.

Comments on this clone: One end of the junction is discordant with germline, which a read error may explain. This sequence joins TRBV5-4 and TRBJ2-1, with TRBD1 matching 8 bases. This CDR3 is built from 15 residues. Looked up from germline, CDR1 is SGHNT and CDR2 is YYREEE (reference sequence). CDR3 loop: CASSRTGLSTNGQFF. The CDR3 coding sequence is TGTGCCAGCAGCAGGACAGGGTTGTCGACGAATGGGCAGTTCTTC.

The V call is TRBV27, the J call TRBJ2-7, with a weak D call TRBD1 (6 bases). Germline CDR1 MNHEY, CDR2 SMNVEV (reference sequence). Trimming took 3 bases from V and 7 from J, leaving 19 bases between them. This CDR3 is built from 15 residues. In nucleotides, the CDR3 is TGTGCCAGCAGTTTCTCGGCAGGGGCCTTGGGTGAGCAGTACTTC. This codes for CASSFSAGALGEQYF.

The rearrangement links TRBV5-1 to TRBJ2-3, with D possibly matching TRBD2 (5 bases). This CDR3 comprises 16 residues. V lost 2 bases and J 2 bases, leaving 15 bases between the germline ends. Germline V gene lookup returns CDR1 SGHRS and CDR2 YFSETQ. In DNA form, the CDR3 reads TGCGCCAGCAGCTTTACAACGGGAAGCATCACAGATACGCAGTATTTT. Translation: CASSFTTGSITDTQYF.

This rearrangement joins TRBV5-6 to TRBJ1-2; the D gene is possibly TRBD1 (5 bases). The length of the CDR3 is 18 residues. Deletions cut 4 bases from V and 3 bases from J, with 25 bases between. The germline gives CDR1 SGHDT, CDR2 YYEEEE. The CDR3 DNA follows: TGTGCCAGCAGCCCCCTTGGGACTCTCAAAGGTGAAGACTATGGCTACACCTTC. It codes for CASSPLGTLKGEDYGYTF.

The chain links TRBV9 to TRBJ1-4, with D possibly matching TRBD1 (5 bases). V was cut by 2 bases and J by 10 bases, with 15 bases left in between. Germline CDR1 reads SGDLS; CDR2 reads YYNGEE. This CDR3 comprises 14 residues. For the CDR3, the DNA is TGTGCCAGCAGCGTCGGGCAGGGTATTGGAAAACTGTTTTTT. Amino acids: CASSVGQGIGKLFF.

The chain combines TRBV29-1 with TRBJ2-2; 12 positions match TRBD1. V shed 3 bases and J 1 base; nucleotides not matched to a gene: 6. This CDR3 has 17 residues. The germline V gene encodes CDR1 SQVTM and CDR2 ANQGSEA. This CDR3 reads CSVDRGQGARNTGELFF. DNA for the CDR3: TGCAGCGTTGATAGGGGACAGGGGGCGCGGAACACCGGGGAGCTGTTTTTT.

CDR3 loop: CSVGTVTDTQYF. CDR3 coding DNA: TGCAGCGTTGGTACAGTGACAGATACGCAGTATTTT. The rearrangement uses TRBV29-1 and TRBJ2-3, with D unresolved. The CDR3 consists of 12 residues. The V gene lost 4 bases and the J gene lost 3 bases, with 8 bases spanning the gap. Germline-derived CDR1 and CDR2 are SQVTM and ANQGSEA.

The chain links TRBV7-9 to TRBJ1-2, with 9 bases identical to TRBD1. With V trimmed by 5 bases and J by 5 bases, 6 bases remained unmatched. The CDR3 contains 14 residues. Germline loops: CDR1 SEHNR, CDR2 FQNEAQ (reference sequence). CDR3 bases: TGTGCCAGCAGCCCCACAGGGGGCCGGTATGGCTACACCTTC. It translates to CASSPTGGRYGYTF. Complete variable domain (other parts from reference TRBV7-9 and TRBJ1-2): DTGVSQNPRHKITKRGQNVTFRCDPISEHNRLYWYRQTLGQGPEFLTYFQNEAQLEKSRLLSDRFSAERPKGSFSTLEIQRTEQGDSAMYLCASSPTGGRYGYTFGSGTRLTVV.

The chain links TRBV2 to TRBJ1-5; TRBD1 matches at 7 bases. The CDR3 is 13 residues long. Germline V gene lookup returns CDR1 SNHLY and CDR2 FYNNEI. V shed 6 bases and J 8 bases; nucleotides not matched to a gene: 7. The DNA of the CDR3 is TGTGCCAGCAGAGGCAGTACAGGGGAGCCCCAGCATTTT. This gives the protein CASRGSTGEPQHF.

The V and J genes are TRBV5-1 and TRBJ1-2; D perhaps matches TRBD1 (6 bases). This CDR3 has 13 residues. V was shortened by 3 bases and J by 5 bases, with 11 bases between the two germline ends. Germline CDR1 reads SGHRS; CDR2 reads YFSETQ. CDR3 DNA sequence: TGCGCCAGCAGCTGGATACAGGGTTATGGCTACACCTTC. Translation gives CASSWIQGYGYTF. Supplemented by reference TRBV5-1 and TRBJ1-2, the full variable domain reads KAGVTQTPRYLIKTRGQQVTLSCSPISGHRSVSWYQQTPGQGLQFLFEYFSETQRNKGNFPGRFSGRQFSNSRSEMNVSTLELGDSALYLCASSWIQGYGYTFGSGTRLTVV.

This rearrangement joins TRBV19 to TRBJ2-1, with a weak D call TRBD2 (5 bases). V lost 5 bases to trimming and J lost 10 bases, with 12 bases between them. The CDR3 spans 12 residues. Germline CDR1 reads LNHDA; CDR2 reads SQIVND (reference sequence). The CDR3 spells CASSPSLGEQFF. The CDR3 coding sequence is TGTGCCAGTAGTCCTAGCCTCGGGGAGCAGTTCTTC.

This clone was counted only a few times. The V call is TRBV27, the J call TRBJ1-2; D gene ambiguous. Germline-derived CDR1 and CDR2 are MNHEY and SMNVEV (reference sequence). The CDR3 consists of 14 residues. V lost 4 bases and J 0 bases, leaving 9 bases between the germline ends. CDR3 region: CASSSGLANYGYTF. CDR3 sequence (DNA): TGTGCCAGCAGTTCTGGCCTCGCTAACTATGGCTACACCTTC.

Concerning this clone itself: The sample carries other DNA sequences with the same CDR3. The V and J genes are TRBV7-9 and TRBJ2-7; D may be TRBD1 (6 bases). Per germline, CDR1 SEHNR and CDR2 FQNEAQ (reference sequence). V shed 5 bases and J shed 4 bases, with 12 bases lying between them. This CDR3 has 13 residues. CDR3 DNA: TGTGCCAGCAGCCCGGGACATTTATACGAGCAGTACTTC. This sequence encodes CASSPGHLYEQYF.

This chain joins TRBV27 and TRBJ1-6; 9 positions match TRBD1. Germline CDR1 and CDR2: MNHEY and SMNVEV (reference sequence). V was clipped by 3 bases and J by 7 bases; unmatched bases: 1. CDR3 size: 14 residues. CDR3 region: CASSFDRGNSPLHF. The DNA for the CDR3 is TGTGCCAGCAGTTTCGACAGGGGGAATTCACCCCTCCACTTT.